The subject of this entry is one T cell receptor (beta chain). Some clones are missing from TCRdb's copy, which holds only in-frame ones; the method was immunoSEQ multiplex PCR. The sample records about 2.3 million clones, less than 95% being singletons. The sample comes from a study of shared clonotypes between healthy human individuals. The sequenced material came from naive CD4+ T cells from PBMCs. The subset was: CD45RA+ positively selected. The receptor comes from a man aged 18 to 30 in good health. Some clones in this sample may be carry-over from other donors' samples.

CDR3 loop: CASSRQRANVLTF. The CDR3 nucleotides read TGTGCCAGCAGTCGTCAGCGGGCCAACGTCCTGACTTTC. This sequence joins TRBV28 and TRBJ2-6; no clear D. The CDR3 extends over 13 amino acids. Germline V gene lookup returns CDR1 MDHEN and CDR2 SYDVKM. Trimming cost V 5 bases and J 5 bases, with 7 bases left between them.